This T cell receptor (beta chain) was documented in a study of T cells after yellow fever vaccination. Notes on the study in general: Most clones from primary vaccination resurfaced after the booster (approximately 96% CD4, around 91% CD8).

A note on this clonotype: Its specificity is unknown.

Trimming shortened V by 4 bases and J by 0 bases, and 13 bases separated the two germline ends. CDR1 and CDR2 (germline): DFQATT, SNEGSKA (reference sequence). The CDR3 loop spans 15 amino acids. UMIs were added to TCR cDNA along with a universal primer site when it was made by 5'RACE template switching. TCRdb reprocessed the 5' RACE reads via MiXCR and lists one record per CDR3 protein. The table has approximately 550,000 distinct CDR3 sequences, less than 20% seen once. Specimen: PBMCs, collected 15 days after the yellow fever booster vaccination. The V and J genes are TRBV20-1 and TRBJ2-1, with a tentative D call TRBD2 (6 bases). This sequence was found in a young man who received the YFV17D yellow fever vaccine. CDR3 DNA: TGCAGTGCTAAACCGGGACTTAGCTCCTACAATGAGCAGTTCTTC. Its protein is CSAKPGLSSYNEQFF.